A selection of T cell receptor beta chains follows, all from one sample in a study of CD8+ T cells in alopecia areata. TCRdb's copy holds only in-frame clones and misses some; the assay was immunoSEQ multiplex PCR. The sample consists of about 210,000 clones, about 64% of them appearing once. This specimen consisted of CD4+ T cells sorted from blood, obtained at week 4, from a patient treated with tofacitinib. These receptors were collected from a human donor with alopecia areata. The CDR3 runs from the conserved cysteine through the conserved F or W. D genes are given only for firm matches. The listing skips clone size in some rows; elsewhere it reads once, few, many or a size class.

J,size,D,V,length,CDR3,DNA
TRBJ1-5,.,.,TRBV15,13,CATSRDQNQPQHF,TGTGCCACCAGCAGAGATCAGAATCAGCCCCAGCATTTT
TRBJ1-1,.,.,TRBV10-3,12,CAISASNTEAFF,TGTGCCATCAGTGCTTCGAACACTGAAGCTTTCTTT
TRBJ1-2,.,.,TRBV2,8,CASTGYTF,TGTGCCAGCACTGGCTACACCTTC
TRBJ2-3,.,.,TRBV19,14,CASSGTSLTDTQYF,TGTGCCAGTAGTGGAACGAGTCTCACAGATACGCAGTATTTT
TRBJ2-1,.,.,TRBV2,12,CASSESSNEQFF,TGTGCCAGCAGTGAATCGTCTAATGAGCAGTTCTTC
TRBJ2-4,.,.,TRBV2,14,CASLPGRTQNIQYF,TGTGCCAGCCTACCGGGACGAACTCAAAACATTCAGTACTTC
TRBJ1-1,once,TRBD1,TRBV7-8,14,CASKPGQGNTEAFF,TGTGCCAGCAAGCCGGGACAGGGAAATACTGAAGCTTTCTTT
TRBJ1-1,.,.,TRBV5-6,12,CASNHQSTEAFF,TGTGCCAGCAACCATCAGAGCACTGAAGCTTTCTTT
TRBJ2-7,once,.,TRBV20-1,10,CSAKAHEQYF,TGCAGTGCTAAAGCTCACGAGCAGTACTTC
TRBJ1-6,.,TRBD1,TRBV27,14,CASSAGQNNSPLHF,TGTGCCAGCAGTGCGGGACAGAATAATTCACCCCTCCACTTT
TRBJ2-7,.,TRBD2,TRBV5-1,19,CASSPRLAGGQLNSYEQYF,TGCGCCAGCAGCCCCCGACTAGCGGGGGGGCAACTGAACTCCTACGAGCAGTACTTC
TRBJ1-1,few,TRBD1,TRBV5-1,15,CASSPGGGLNTEAFF,TGCGCCAGCAGCCCTGGAGGGGGCCTGAACACTGAAGCTTTCTTT
TRBJ2-5,.,.,TRBV4-1,13,CASSLLQAETQYF,TGCGCCAGCAGCCTGCTGCAGGCAGAGACCCAGTACTTC
TRBJ1-5,.,.,TRBV6-5,12,CASRQSNQPQHF,TGTGCCAGCAGACAGAGCAATCAGCCCCAGCATTTT
TRBJ2-7,few,.,TRBV15,15,CATSREQGRTSEQYF,TGTGCCACCAGCAGAGAACAGGGAAGAACAAGCGAGCAGTACTTC
TRBJ2-5,.,TRBD1,TRBV6-5,16,CASSYSGQGLQETQYF,TGTGCCAGCAGTTACTCGGGACAGGGTCTCCAAGAGACCCAGTACTTC
TRBJ1-2,.,.,TRBV30,12,CAWSRDTYGYTF,TGTGCCTGGAGTCGGGACACCTATGGCTACACCTTC
TRBJ1-2,.,.,TRBV29-1,12,CSVETGYYGYTF,TGCAGCGTTGAGACAGGCTACTATGGCTACACCTTC
TRBJ1-2,few,TRBD1,TRBV6-5,14,CASSYSTGNYGYTF,TGTGCCAGCAGTTACTCGACAGGGAACTATGGCTACACCTTC
TRBJ1-1,once,.,TRBV11-2,14,CASSLERRGGEAFF,TGTGCCAGCAGCTTAGAGCGCAGGGGAGGTGAAGCTTTCTTT
TRBJ2-3,.,.,TRBV14,13,CASSIFRRDTQYF,TGTGCCAGCAGCATCTTCAGAAGAGATACGCAGTATTTT
TRBJ2-5,.,.,TRBV20-1,11,CRGEDQETQYF,TGCAGGGGGGAGGATCAAGAGACCCAGTACTTC
TRBJ1-2,few,TRBD1,TRBV7-2,15,CASSSPDRGDYGYTF,TGTGCCAGCAGCTCCCCCGACAGGGGGGACTATGGCTACACCTTC
TRBJ1-2,.,.,TRBV5-6,13,CASSLEGRYGYTF,TGTGCCAGCAGCTTGGAAGGCCGCTATGGCTACACCTTC
TRBJ2-5,.,.,TRBV27,13,CASRWGVAETQYF,TGTGCCAGCAGATGGGGGGTTGCGGAGACCCAGTACTTC
TRBJ2-1,.,TRBD1,TRBV30,15,CAWSPGTGGRNEQFF,TGTGCCTGGAGTCCCGGGACAGGGGGTAGGAATGAGCAGTTCTTC
TRBJ2-6,.,.,TRBV19,16,CASSRLDISGANVLTF,TGTGCCAGTAGCCGCCTAGACATCTCTGGGGCCAACGTCCTGACTTTC
TRBJ1-1,many,.,TRBV7-9,13,CASSLEQNTEAFF,TGTGCCAGCAGCTTAGAACAGAACACTGAAGCTTTCTTT
TRBJ2-2,.,.,TRBV27,14,CASSPTVPTGELFF,TGTGCCAGCAGTCCTACGGTCCCCACCGGGGAGCTGTTTTTT
TRBJ2-3,.,TRBD2,TRBV5-1,16,CASKALAGASTDTQYF,TGCGCCAGCAAGGCCCTAGCGGGAGCTAGCACAGATACGCAGTATTTT
TRBJ2-1,few,TRBD1,TRBV7-9,14,CASSFYRGNNEQFF,TGTGCCAGCAGCTTCTACAGGGGGAATAATGAGCAGTTCTTC
TRBJ1-6,.,.,TRBV19,12,CASSRLREPLHF,TGTGCCAGTAGTAGACTCCGGGAACCCCTCCACTTT
TRBJ1-2,few,TRBD1,TRBV20-1,11,CSASTGNGYTF,TGCAGTGCCTCGACAGGGAATGGCTACACCTTC
TRBJ2-7,.,.,TRBV29-1,12,CSVDQNGDEQYF,TGCAGCGTTGACCAAAACGGGGACGAGCAGTACTTC
TRBJ2-3,.,.,TRBV7-9,18,CASSLSLLQGGGTDTQYF,TGTGCCAGCAGCTTATCACTCCTACAGGGTGGGGGTACAGATACGCAGTATTTT
TRBJ1-2,.,.,TRBV6-5,15,CATRPYEGGVYGYTF,TGTGCCACCAGGCCTTATGAAGGTGGCGTCTATGGCTACACCTTC
TRBJ1-2,few,.,TRBV5-1,11,CASMGAHGYTF,TGCGCCAGCATGGGGGCGCATGGCTACACCTTC
TRBJ1-5,.,TRBD1,TRBV25-1,14,CASSGTGFHQPQHF,TGTGCCAGCAGTGGGACAGGGTTCCATCAGCCCCAGCATTTT
TRBJ2-3,few,.,TRBV2,13,CASTRQPADTQYF,TGTGCCAGCACCCGGCAGCCGGCAGATACGCAGTATTTT
TRBJ1-4,.,TRBD1,TRBV2,13,CASRGGWSEKLFF,TGTGCCAGCAGAGGGGGCTGGAGTGAAAAACTGTTTTTT
TRBJ1-1,.,.,TRBV29-1,13,CSVERSENTEAFF,TGCAGCGTTGAAAGGTCCGAGAACACTGAAGCTTTCTTT
TRBJ2-5,.,.,TRBV30,11,CARGAAETQYF,TGTGCCAGGGGAGCGGCAGAGACCCAGTACTTC
TRBJ2-5,.,TRBD2,TRBV15,15,CATSRDLSSGETQYF,TGTGCCACCAGCAGAGATCTTTCTAGCGGGGAGACCCAGTACTTC
TRBJ1-1,.,.,TRBV11-2,14,CASSLVRENTEAFF,TGTGCCAGCAGCTTAGTGAGGGAAAACACTGAAGCTTTCTTT
TRBJ2-5,.,.,TRBV18,13,CASSPATQETQYF,TGTGCCAGCTCACCAGCGACCCAAGAGACCCAGTACTTC
TRBJ2-1,once,.,TRBV5-1,15,CASSSGGGPGYEQFF,TGCGCCAGCAGCTCTGGTGGGGGGCCTGGGTATGAGCAGTTCTTC
TRBJ2-2,.,TRBD1,TRBV2,15,CASSTDRGLTGELFF,TGTGCCAGTTCGACGGACAGGGGATTAACCGGGGAGCTGTTTTTT
TRBJ1-6,once,.,TRBV19,15,CASSINRVLNSPLHF,TGTGCCAGTAGTATAAACAGGGTGCTTAATTCACCCCTCCACTTT
TRBJ2-6,few,.,TRBV5-1,17,CASSLGAGSSGANVLTF,TGCGCCAGCAGCCTGGGGGCCGGAAGCTCTGGGGCCAACGTCCTGACTTTC
TRBJ2-3,.,.,TRBV30,14,CAYSGSRGTDTQYF,TGTGCCTATTCCGGGTCCCGAGGCACAGATACGCAGTATTTT
TRBJ2-6,.,.,TRBV30,13,CAYRHSGANVLTF,TGTGCCTACCGACACTCTGGGGCCAACGTCCTGACTTTC
TRBJ2-5,once,.,TRBV6-1,15,CASSDPHAGKETQYF,TGTGCCAGCAGTGACCCTCATGCGGGGAAAGAGACCCAGTACTTC
TRBJ2-1,.,.,TRBV9,12,CASSVARGEQFF,TGTGCCAGCAGCGTCGCCCGAGGGGAGCAGTTCTTC